This T cell receptor beta chain comes out of a study of blood T cells in healthy people across ages. Extraction yielded at least 5 micrograms of total RNA per sample. Then a second PCR, running about 6 to 11 cycles, was carried out with a sample-barcoded 5' primer and a J-beta primer mix. One entry per CDR3 protein results from TCRdb running MiXCR on the 5' RACE reads. The sample contains approximately 2,000,000 distinct CDR3 sequences, around 42% of which appear only once. The sample taken for sequencing was blood. The sequence derives from a human donor in good health.

CDR3 in DNA: TGTGCCAGCAGCTTCCTGACAAGGTCCTACGAGCAGTACTTC. Its translation: CASSFLTRSYEQYF. The chain uses TRBV11-2 and TRBJ2-7; D remains unclear. Trimming left V 3 bases short and J 1 base short, with 10 bases between. Per germline, CDR1 SGHAT and CDR2 FQNNGV. This CDR3 comprises 14 residues.